These T cell receptor beta chains were read from a single sample in a study of shared clonotypes between healthy human individuals. Generated by immunoSEQ multiplex PCR, the TCRdb table keeps only in-frame clones and is missing some. In the table there are around 550,000 clones, about 95% of which are singletons. The sequenced material came from naive CD8+ T cells sorted from blood. The source of these receptors is a woman aged 25 to 39 in good health. CDR3s include the opening cysteine and the closing phenylalanine or tryptophan. A D gene is named only where the DNA matches it firmly. Expanded clones get a size class; other rows say once, few or many, or leave the size out.

d_gene: NA; abundance: NA; v_gene: TRBV10-3; j_gene: TRBJ1-1; CDR3aa: CAISESRLGVNTEAFF; CDR3nt: TGTGCCATCAGTGAGTCGAGGCTAGGAGTGAACACTGAAGCTTTCTTT
d_gene: TRBD2; abundance: NA; v_gene: TRBV7-6; j_gene: TRBJ2-7; CDR3aa: CASSLTGTSGRARDEQYF; CDR3nt: TGTGCCAGCAGCTTGACCGGGACTAGCGGGAGGGCAAGAGACGAGCAGTACTTC
d_gene: TRBD1; abundance: NA; v_gene: TRBV7-9; j_gene: TRBJ2-1; CDR3aa: CASSPLGAGGNEQFF; CDR3nt: TGTGCCAGCAGCCCCCTTGGGGCAGGGGGTAATGAGCAGTTCTTC
d_gene: TRBD2; abundance: NA; v_gene: TRBV27; j_gene: TRBJ2-7; CDR3aa: CASSLGRGASYEQYF; CDR3nt: TGTGCCAGCAGTTTAGGGCGGGGGGCCTCCTACGAGCAGTACTTC
d_gene: TRBD1; abundance: NA; v_gene: TRBV27; j_gene: TRBJ2-5; CDR3aa: CASSFRQGTETQYF; CDR3nt: TGTGCCAGCAGTTTCCGACAGGGGACGGAGACCCAGTACTTC
d_gene: NA; abundance: NA; v_gene: TRBV19; j_gene: TRBJ1-3; CDR3aa: CASLTGPNSGNTIYF; CDR3nt: TGTGCCAGTCTGACCGGACCCAACTCTGGAAACACCATATATTTT
d_gene: NA; abundance: NA; v_gene: TRBV27; j_gene: TRBJ2-6; CDR3aa: CASSSVVASGANVLTF; CDR3nt: TGTGCCAGCAGTTCGGTAGTCGCGTCTGGGGCCAACGTCCTGACTTTC
d_gene: TRBD1; abundance: NA; v_gene: TRBV28; j_gene: TRBJ1-1; CDR3aa: CASSLARGYTEAFF; CDR3nt: TGTGCCAGCAGTTTAGCCAGGGGGTACACTGAAGCTTTCTTT
d_gene: TRBD2; abundance: NA; v_gene: TRBV11-3; j_gene: TRBJ2-2; CDR3aa: CASSEATGASGVSTGELFF; CDR3nt: TGTGCCAGCAGCGAAGCCACGGGAGCTAGCGGTGTGAGCACCGGGGAGCTGTTTTTT
d_gene: TRBD1; abundance: once; v_gene: TRBV27; j_gene: TRBJ1-4; CDR3aa: CASSSPGQGREKLFF; CDR3nt: TGTGCCAGCAGCAGTCCGGGACAGGGACGAGAAAAACTGTTTTTT
d_gene: NA; abundance: NA; v_gene: TRBV29-1; j_gene: TRBJ2-7; CDR3aa: CSVGPIYEQYF; CDR3nt: TGCAGCGTTGGGCCTATATACGAGCAGTACTTC
d_gene: NA; abundance: NA; v_gene: TRBV28; j_gene: TRBJ2-3; CDR3aa: CASSLEARPTDTQYF; CDR3nt: TGTGCCAGCAGTTTGGAGGCCCGGCCCACAGATACGCAGTATTTT
d_gene: NA; abundance: NA; v_gene: TRBV15; j_gene: TRBJ1-1; CDR3aa: CATSRDWGGSENTEAFF; CDR3nt: TGTGCCACCAGCAGAGATTGGGGGGGTTCAGAGAACACTGAAGCTTTCTTT
d_gene: NA; abundance: NA; v_gene: TRBV6-1; j_gene: TRBJ2-7; CDR3aa: CASSAIHEQYF; CDR3nt: TGTGCCAGCAGCGCCATTCACGAGCAGTACTTC
d_gene: NA; abundance: NA; v_gene: TRBV7-9; j_gene: TRBJ1-1; CDR3aa: CASSFGEGEAFF; CDR3nt: TGTGCCAGCAGCTTTGGCGAGGGAGAAGCTTTCTTT
d_gene: NA; abundance: NA; v_gene: TRBV10-1; j_gene: TRBJ2-7; CDR3aa: CASMGDSDPLEQYF; CDR3nt: TGCGCCAGCATGGGAGACAGCGACCCTCTCGAGCAGTACTTC
d_gene: TRBD2; abundance: NA; v_gene: TRBV27; j_gene: TRBJ2-7; CDR3aa: CASSGWTSGVNYEQYF; CDR3nt: TGTGCCAGCAGTGGTTGGACTAGCGGCGTTAACTACGAGCAGTACTTC
d_gene: NA; abundance: NA; v_gene: TRBV11-2; j_gene: TRBJ1-1; CDR3aa: CASSFGGLTNTEAFF; CDR3nt: TGTGCCAGCAGCTTTGGGGGGCTCACAAACACTGAAGCTTTCTTT